This section outlines one TCR beta chain sequence together with its context. A multiplex PCR was run with 60 Vbeta primers and 13 Jbeta primers. This table comes from immunoSEQ multiplex PCR, and its TCRdb copy is limited to in-frame clones, with some not included. Here the sample spans about 160,000 clones, roughly four fifths being singletons. This entry is derived from a study of cytomegalovirus exposure and HLA in healthy donors. The specimen was PBMCs. The TCR originated in a man between 50 and 59 years old in good health and CMV-seropositive.

The CDR3 DNA is TGTGCCAGCAGCTTAGAGGGAGGTAGCTCCTACGAGCAGTACTTC. Translation gives CASSLEGGSSYEQYF. This rearrangement joins TRBV7-3 to TRBJ2-7; D is perhaps TRBD2 (6 bases). In germline, CDR1 is SGHTA, CDR2 FQGTGA. Trimming stripped 2 bases from V and 0 bases from J, with 11 bases between. The CDR3 is made up of 15 amino acids.